This TCR beta chain was profiled in a study of cytomegalovirus exposure and HLA in healthy donors. Study as a whole: Early released data had around 88 million unique TCRs, all coming from HLA-typed donors.

The PCR used 60 Vbeta and 13 Jbeta primers. Method: immunoSEQ multiplex PCR; TCRdb's copy keeps in-frame clones and lacks some. The sample includes 200,000 to 250,000 clones, 82% of them seen just once. V lost 2 bases, J lost 3 bases, and 5 bases lay in between. From germline, CDR1 is SGHTS and CDR2 YDEGEE. The CDR3 loop spans 12 amino acids. This rearrangement joins TRBV5-8 to TRBJ1-2, with D unresolved. The sample was PBMCs. The sequence was collected from a woman aged 40 to 49 in good health and CMV-seronegative. The CDR3 sequence: CASSLLHYGYTF. The CDR3 bases are TGTGCCAGCAGCTTACTCCACTATGGCTACACCTTC.